This T cell receptor beta chain stems from a study of blood T cell repertoires in COVID-19. Assay used: immunoSEQ multiplex PCR; TCRdb lists only in-frame clones, some missing. The sample has about 210,000 clones; roughly four fifths are singletons. The CDR3 spans 13 residues. The germline V gene has CDR1 SGHDT and CDR2 YYEEEE. Trimming took 1 base from V and 8 from J, leaving 12 bases between them. This clonotype originated in a woman aged 45-65 years with active or convalescent COVID-19. The chain uses TRBV5-6 and TRBJ1-2; maybe TRBD1 (5 bases). The material sequenced was peripheral blood. The chain's CDR3 is CASSLQQAEGYTF. In nucleotides, the CDR3 is TGTGCCAGCAGCTTGCAACAGGCCGAAGGCTACACCTTC.